The 26 T cell receptor beta chains in this list originate from one sample, sequenced in a study of synovial regulatory T cells in juvenile arthritis. These TCRs' antigens remain unknown. Measured with immunoSEQ multiplex PCR; TCRdb has only the in-frame clones, and not every one. This sample's table reports roughly 9,600 clones. Study-level results: Compared with other blood Treg cells, inflammation-associated Treg cells had reduced TCR diversity.

The sequenced sample was Treg cells from blood. Subset reported: HLA-DR+ inflammation-associated blood Treg cells. The receptor source for this set is a donor aged 2-30 years with juvenile idiopathic arthritis.

The chain couples TRBV5-1 to TRBJ2-5. Germline assignment: CDR1 SGHRS and CDR2 YFSETQ. The CDR3 runs 14 residues. No DNA sequence is on record. CDR3 region: CASSLGGNQETQYF. Full variable domain (remainder filled in from reference TRBV5-1 and TRBJ2-5): KAGVTQTPRYLIKTRGQQVTLSCSPISGHRSVSWYQQTPGQGLQFLFEYFSETQRNKGNFPGRFSGRQFSNSRSEMNVSTLELGDSALYLCASSLGGNQETQYFGPGTRLLVL.

The chain recombines TRBV5-8 with TRBJ1-1. Germline CDR1 SGHTS, CDR2 YDEGEE. The CDR3 extends over 15 amino acids. No coding sequence is recorded. CDR3 amino acids: CASSTNREQENEAFF.

This chain uses TRBV18 with TRBJ1-2; TCRdb names TRBD1, which stays unverified in the absence of DNA. The CDR3 is made up of 16 amino acids. The coding DNA is unavailable. From germline, CDR1 is KGHSH and CDR2 LQKENI. This CDR3 is CASSRPGTGALGGYTF.

CDR3 loop: CGSSLPMEGETQYF. The chain is built from TRBV28 and TRBJ2-5; TCRdb lists TRBD2, though no DNA is available to test this call. CDR3 size: 14 residues. No nucleotide data were recorded. The germline V gene encodes CDR1 MDHEN and CDR2 SYDVKM.

In terms of frequency, this clone is medium-sized (0.01 to 0.1%). This sequence joins TRBV5-1 and TRBJ1-4. CDR1 and CDR2 (germline): SGHRS, YFSETQ. There are 15 residues in the CDR3. No coding sequence is recorded. CDR3 in amino acids: CASSLVGGTNEKLFF.

The CDR3 protein is CASSDRGGFLSNQPQHF. The rearrangement links TRBV19 to TRBJ1-5; the TRBD1 assignment by TCRdb is unverifiable without DNA. This CDR3 is 17 amino acids long. No DNA has been recorded. Germline CDR1 LNHDA, CDR2 SQIVND (reference sequence).

CDR3 loop: CAISHPRTRAYEQYF. The rearrangement joins TRBV10-3 to TRBJ2-7; TCRdb lists TRBD2, though no DNA is available to test this call. Per the germline V gene, CDR1 is ENHRY and CDR2 is SYGVKD. The CDR3 spans 15 residues. The nucleotide record is missing.

V is TRBV4-1 and J is TRBJ2-7; no DNA is available, so the TRBD1 call from TCRdb remains unchecked. Germline V gene lookup returns CDR1 MGHRA and CDR2 YSYEKL. There are 13 residues in the CDR3. No DNA appears here. The CDR3 is CASSQDLGHGYTF.

The rearrangement joins TRBV7-9 to TRBJ1-1. The CDR3 is made up of 13 amino acids. This entry has no DNA. Germline lookup yields CDR1 SEHNR and CDR2 FQNEAQ (reference sequence). The CDR3 reads CASSPGRNTEAFF.

CDR3 protein: CASSRFRDRGYEQYF. The chain recombines TRBV27 with TRBJ2-7; the TCRdb D gene call, TRBD1, has no DNA to confirm it. Germline V CDR1 and CDR2: MNHEY, SMNVEV (reference sequence). CDR3 length: 15 amino acids. No DNA was logged.

V usage is TRBV5-8 and J usage is TRBJ2-1; TCRdb designates TRBD2, a call that cannot be tested without DNA. The CDR3 is 17 amino acids. No DNA sequence was recorded. The germline CDR1 and CDR2 sequences are SGHTS and YDEGEE. The CDR3 loop is CASSSYHGESSYNEQFF.

The chain links TRBV28 to TRBJ2-2; checking the TCRdb D call of TRBD1 is not possible without DNA. The CDR3 spans 15 residues. No DNA sequence is on record. Germline loops: CDR1 MDHEN, CDR2 SYDVKM. The CDR3 here is CASTTLDSSPGEMFF.

The chain joins TRBV4-3 to TRBJ1-5. CDR1 LGHNA and CDR2 YSLEER come from the germline V gene. The CDR3 runs 15 residues. The protein alone is recorded here. CDR3 protein: CASSQDWVPSSPQHF.

This chain joins TRBV5-1 and TRBJ2-5; absent DNA, TCRdb's TRBD2 call cannot be checked. The CDR3 is 14 amino acids. No DNA was logged. Germline V gene data show CDR1 as SGHRS and CDR2 as YFSETQ. CDR3 sequence reads: CASSLVGGSETQYF.

The chain carries TRBV7-8 and TRBJ2-5; the D call of TRBD2 rests on TCRdb alone, since no DNA is present to check it. This CDR3 comprises 18 residues. This entry has no DNA. Germline CDR1 reads SGHVS; CDR2 reads FQNEAQ. The CDR3 here is CASSLRTSGPSRQETQYF.

Judged by frequency, this clone is medium-sized. This chain uses TRBV19 with TRBJ1-1; as DNA is missing, the TRBD1 call by TCRdb cannot be tested. CDR3 size: 14 residues. A DNA sequence was not provided. Germline CDR1 is LNHDA and CDR2 is SQIVND (reference sequence). This chain's CDR3 is CASSIVIRGTEAFF.

The chain has TRBV14 and TRBJ2-5. There are 16 residues in the CDR3. The record lacks a DNA sequence. Per the germline V gene, CDR1 is SGHDN and CDR2 is FVKESK. The CDR3 region is CASSQVGDPFVETQYF.

This sequence joins TRBV19 and TRBJ1-2. The CDR3 covers 15 residues. DNA for this receptor is not on file. Germline assignment: CDR1 LNHDA and CDR2 SQIVND (reference sequence). The chain's CDR3 is CASSTTGGSNYGYTF.

The chain employs TRBV2 and TRBJ2-7; the TCRdb call, TRBD1, lacks DNA for checking. Germline CDR1 is SNHLY and CDR2 is FYNNEI. The CDR3 is made up of 16 amino acids. Only the protein is available. The CDR3 sequence: CASSEAVGDKRYEQYF.

This chain connects TRBV5-1 to TRBJ2-1; TCRdb's D gene call, TRBD2, goes unchecked for lack of DNA. From germline, CDR1 is SGHRS and CDR2 YFSETQ. The CDR3 runs 11 residues. No DNA is given. The CDR3 protein is CASSLRDEQFF. Based on the CDR3 plus reference TRBV5-1 and TRBJ2-1, the full variable domain is KAGVTQTPRYLIKTRGQQVTLSCSPISGHRSVSWYQQTPGQGLQFLFEYFSETQRNKGNFPGRFSGRQFSNSRSEMNVSTLELGDSALYLCASSLRDEQFFGPGTRLTVL.

This chain uses TRBV4-1 with TRBJ1-6. This CDR3 contains 13 residues. No DNA sequence is on record. Germline loops: CDR1 MGHRA, CDR2 YSYEKL. The CDR3 is CASSRDVNSPLHF.

The chain links TRBV6-5 to TRBJ1-4; TCRdb gives TRBD1 as the D gene, but with no DNA this cannot be confirmed. The CDR3 sequence is 15 residues long. The DNA is not on file. Looked up from germline, CDR1 is MNHEY and CDR2 is SVGAGI. CDR3 sequence reads: CASRLLGQGSEKLFF.

A word on this clone: It is likely a read error, because the conserved phenylalanine at the end of the CDR3 is missing. The chain employs TRBV6-1 and TRBJ1-2. This CDR3 comprises 17 residues. Only the protein sequence is given. Germline CDR1 and CDR2: MNHNS and SASEGT. The CDR3 reads CASSEISGVRVYYGYTS.

The genes are TRBV18 and TRBJ1-5; no DNA is available, so the TRBD1 call from TCRdb remains unchecked. Germline values: CDR1 KGHSH, CDR2 LQKENI. The CDR3 totals 15 residues. Nucleotide data are not available. This chain's CDR3 is CASSPAGGAGQPQHF.

The chain employs TRBV4-2 and TRBJ2-2; the D call of TRBD2 rests on TCRdb alone, since no DNA is present to check it. Per the germline V gene, CDR1 is LGHNA and CDR2 is YNFKEQ. This CDR3 region has 16 residues. A DNA sequence was not provided. The CDR3 region is CASSQEVGLVGGELFF.

The gene calls are TRBV6-1 and TRBJ2-1; TCRdb returns TRBD2, unconfirmable since there is no DNA. There are 15 residues in the CDR3. Only the protein is on record. Germline V gene lookup returns CDR1 MNHNS and CDR2 SASEGT. The CDR3 reads CASSELADIYNEQFF.